This T cell receptor beta chain originates from a study of T cells after yellow fever vaccination. Regarding the study as a whole: Most primary-vaccination clones reappeared after the booster (around 95% CD4, roughly 88% CD8). Among all clonotypes, a small share was observed in both CD4 and CD8 compartments.

A process of 5'RACE template switching, which added a universal primer site and UMIs, was used to make TCR cDNA. TCRdb processed the 5' RACE reads anew with MiXCR; each CDR3 protein has one entry. The sample lists fewer than 400,000 distinct CDR3 sequences, 6.2% occurring once. Germline assignment: CDR1 SNHLY and CDR2 FYNNEI. This CDR3 contains 12 residues. The V end lost 7 bases, the J end lost 1 base, and 8 bases lay between the germline ends. This clonotype was picked up a small number of times. Its target is not known. Here the sequenced sample was PBMCs, taken 5 days after the yellow fever booster vaccination. The V call is TRBV2, the J call TRBJ2-7, with no clear D. This receptor was identified in a man aged 25-40 years who received the YFV17D yellow fever vaccine. CDR3 region: CASTRISYEQYF. CDR3 in DNA: TGTGCCAGCACACGGATTTCCTACGAGCAGTACTTC. The variable domain in full, with the rest retrieved from reference TRBV2 and TRBJ2-7, is EPEVTQTPSHQVTQMGQEVILRCVPISNHLYFYWYRQILGQKVEFLVSFYNNEISEKSEIFDDQFSVERPDGSNFTLKIRSTKLEDSAMYFCASTRISYEQYFGPGTRLTVT.